These 13 T cell receptor beta chains originate from one sample sequenced in a study of CD8+ T cells in alopecia areata. Investigators isolated RNA and reverse transcribed it into cDNA to act as the sequencing template. Only in-frame clones appear in the TCRdb table, and some are missing; sequencing was by immunoSEQ multiplex PCR. The repertoire consists of some 130,000 clones, with almost 50% occurring once and the leading ten covering roughly a sixth. This specimen consisted of CD8+ T cells sorted from blood, obtained at week 0. The receptors were sampled from a human donor with alopecia areata.

This clone was recorded a few times. The rearrangement uses TRBV15 and TRBJ2-2, with 7 bases fitting TRBD1. The J segment lost 6 bases and the V segment lost 7 bases, leaving 11 bases of the junction unmatched. From germline, CDR1 is LNHNV and CDR2 YYDKDF (reference sequence). The CDR3 has 15 amino acids. Here the CDR3 reads CATTLRRQGSGELFF. The CDR3 DNA sequence: TGTGCCACCACCCTCCGTAGACAGGGTTCCGGGGAGCTGTTTTTT.

This clone was counted a few times. The chain has TRBV27 and TRBJ2-2, with unresolved D. Germline V gene data show CDR1 as MNHEY and CDR2 as SMNVEV (reference sequence). The CDR3 loop spans 13 amino acids. V was clipped by 3 bases and J by 5 bases, with 7 bases between them. CDR3 region: CASSFMSTGELFF. DNA of the CDR3: TGTGCCAGCAGTTTTATGTCTACCGGGGAGCTGTTTTTT.

The chain recombines TRBV27 with TRBJ1-5; D is perhaps TRBD1 (6 bases). The germline gives CDR1 MNHEY, CDR2 SMNVEV (reference sequence). V was clipped by 8 bases and J by 0 bases, with 8 bases between them. The CDR3 consists of 13 residues. The CDR3 sequence is CASGGYSNQPQHF. The CDR3 nucleotides read TGTGCCAGCGGGGGCTATAGCAATCAGCCCCAGCATTTT.

In this sample, this clone turned up a few times. The genes are TRBV4-1 and TRBJ2-1; 8 nucleotides align to TRBD2. J lost 3 bases, V lost 2 bases, and 6 bases had no gene match. This CDR3 has 16 residues. From germline, CDR1 is MGHRA and CDR2 YSYEKL. CDR3 in amino acids: CASSQTTGLVYNEQFF. The CDR3 DNA reads as TGCGCCAGCAGCCAAACAACGGGACTAGTCTACAATGAGCAGTTCTTC.

V usage is TRBV29-1 and J usage is TRBJ2-1, with D possibly called TRBD1 or TRBD2 (5 bases each). The CDR3 totals 18 residues. From germline, CDR1 is SQVTM and CDR2 ANQGSEA. The V and J ends lost 3 bases and 1 base respectively, with 22 bases between them. CDR3 protein: CSVDGLLVGDFSYNEQFF. The CDR3 DNA reads TGCAGCGTTGATGGCCTCCTAGTGGGGGATTTTTCCTACAATGAGCAGTTCTTC.

This clone was found once. This chain connects TRBV4-1 to TRBJ2-7, with D unclear. CDR1 and CDR2 (germline): MGHRA, YSYEKL. There are 15 residues in the CDR3. V lost 4 bases and J 2 bases, leaving 15 bases between the germline ends. CDR3 in DNA: TGCGCCAGCAGCCTGTTGCCGTCTCTGGCCTACGAGCAGTACTTC. This gives the protein CASSLLPSLAYEQYF.

There are a few counts of this clone. The sample carries other DNA sequences with the same CDR3. The rearrangement joins TRBV29-1 to TRBJ2-7; TRBD2 is a possible D gene (5 bases). There are 11 residues in the CDR3. Germline lookup yields CDR1 SQVTM and CDR2 ANQGSEA. V lost 4 bases, J lost 1 base, and 5 bases lay in between. The CDR3 protein is CSVGGSYEQYF. DNA for the CDR3: TGCAGCGTTGGAGGGTCCTACGAGCAGTACTTC.

The V call is TRBV30, the J call TRBJ1-6; D not resolved. V was pared by 3 bases and J by 8 bases, with 5 bases between. Germline V gene lookup returns CDR1 GTSNPN and CDR2 SVGIG (reference sequence). The CDR3 totals 11 residues. The chain's CDR3 is CAWSADSPLHF. The CDR3 DNA follows: TGTGCCTGGAGCGCTGATTCACCCCTCCACTTT.

This clone was detected many times. CDR3 coding DNA: TGTGCCAGCAGCGCAGGGCATCAGGGGGCTTATGGCTACACCTTC. Its protein product is CASSAGHQGAYGYTF. The genes are TRBV9 and TRBJ1-2, with TRBD1 identical over 8 bases. V shed 3 bases, J shed 5 bases, and the junction held 9 bases outside the gene matches. The CDR3 spans 15 residues. CDR1 SGDLS and CDR2 YYNGEE come from the germline V gene. Looking up the rest from reference TRBV9 and TRBJ1-2 gives the full variable domain: DSGVTQTPKHLITATGQRVTLRCSPRSGDLSVYWYQQSLDQGLQFLIQYYNGEERAKGNILERFSAQQFPDLHSELNLSSLELGDSALYFCASSAGHQGAYGYTFGSGTRLTVV.

The chain couples TRBV29-1 to TRBJ1-5, with D hard to call. The CDR3 is 12 residues long. CDR1 and CDR2 from the germline V gene are SQVTM and ANQGSEA. The ends were cut back, 5 bases at V and 2 bases at J, with 7 bases in the middle. Here the CDR3 reads CSVFDGNQPQHF. Written as DNA, the CDR3 is TGCAGCGTTTTCGACGGCAATCAGCCCCAGCATTTT.

The gene calls are TRBV4-3 and TRBJ2-5, with TRBD1 identical over 7 bases. Unmatched junction bases numbered 3, after V lost 5 bases and J lost 3 bases. The CDR3 sequence is 13 residues long. Germline V CDR1 and CDR2: LGHNA, YSLEER. CDR3 coding DNA: TGCGCCAGCAGCTCTGACAGGGAAGAGACCCAGTACTTC. Protein: CASSSDREETQYF.

The rearrangement uses TRBV11-2 and TRBJ2-5; D is perhaps TRBD1 or TRBD2 (5 bases each). The CDR3 runs to 13 residues. V was shortened by 5 bases and J by 5 bases, with 12 bases between the two germline ends. Germline V gene sequence: CDR1 SGHAT, CDR2 FQNNGV. The CDR3 coding sequence is TGTGCCAGCAGCCGACGGGGCCGGGAGACCCAGTACTTC. Translating it yields CASSRRGRETQYF.

V usage is TRBV10-3 and J usage is TRBJ1-2; D not resolved. This CDR3 has 15 residues. Per germline, CDR1 ENHRY and CDR2 SYGVKD. Trimming removed 3 bases from V and 5 bases from J, with 16 bases in between. In DNA, the CDR3 is TGTGCCATCAGTGATGGACCCGGTTTATTATATGGCTACACCTTC. Protein: CAISDGPGLLYGYTF.